This is a list of T cell receptor beta chains from one sample in a study of CD8 T cells in Susac syndrome. TCRdb itself ran the immunoSEQ multiplex PCR reads through MiXCR, one entry per CDR3 protein. The table lists just over 150,000 distinct CDR3 sequences, about 94% of them singletons. The sequenced material came from CD8+ T cells from PBMCs. All receptors derive from a human donor with multiple sclerosis. Both conserved end residues are part of each CDR3.

J gene | V gene | CDR3 protein
TRBJ1-6 | TRBV19 | CASSRDRGSPLHF
TRBJ1-1 | TRBV4-1 | CASSHGMNTEAFF
TRBJ2-5 | TRBV12-3/TRBV12-4 | CASSPTSGGPTQYF
TRBJ1-1 | TRBV10-3 | CAISEPTTMNTEAFF
TRBJ2-1 | TRBV20-1 | CSAPLDRANFYNEQFF
TRBJ1-1 | TRBV30 | CAWSVPETGKGEAFF
TRBJ2-7 | TRBV7-9 | CASSSGQGVIYEQYF
TRBJ2-3 | TRBV14 | CASSQGPLDREVTDTQYF
TRBJ1-1 | TRBV20-1 | CSAEPGTAVNTEAFF
TRBJ1-5 | TRBV15 | CATSRDAAANQPQHF
TRBJ1-1 | TRBV6-1 | CASSSDRGKLEAFF
TRBJ1-2 | TRBV29-1 | CSDWASGGYTF
TRBJ1-1 | TRBV27 | CASQWAQRTEAFF
TRBJ1-6 | TRBV7-6 | CASSLGTGARGSPLHF
TRBJ1-2 | TRBV30 | CAWSELRGHGYTF
TRBJ2-7 | TRBV10-2 | CASRDGSSYEQYF
TRBJ1-2 | TRBV28 | CASSLRGGGDGYTF
TRBJ1-2 | TRBV10-3 | CAISESTRANYGYTF
TRBJ1-5 | TRBV13 | CASSLGQGRNQPQHF
TRBJ2-7 | TRBV9 | CASSVVGTGDNEQYF
TRBJ1-1 | TRBV4-2 | CASSQGQGVITEAFF
TRBJ2-5 | TRBV29-1 | CSVIIGTGTQYF
TRBJ2-7 | TRBV27 | CASSLLRAQGAYEQYF
TRBJ1-2 | TRBV29-1 | CSVEATGQAAGGYTF
TRBJ2-7 | TRBV5-1 | CASSLDPQAVSIADEQYF
TRBJ2-7 | TRBV6-2/TRBV6-3 | CASSYSVRSSYEQYF
TRBJ1-1 | TRBV9 | CASSISGTGGKNTEAFF
TRBJ2-1 | TRBV20-1 | CSARVGGSPDNEQFF
TRBJ2-5 | TRBV2 | CASSPLISQETQYF
TRBJ2-3 | TRBV7-9 | CASSTQPVTDTQYF
TRBJ2-1 | TRBV6-5 | CASSYSMWAEQFF
TRBJ2-3 | TRBV9 | CASSPGRAGQYF
TRBJ1-3 | TRBV4-1 | CASDQAGDVGNTIYF
TRBJ2-1 | TRBV3-1 | CASSPLWAPDRESSEQFF
TRBJ1-2 | TRBV30 | CAWSRTEQGADGYTF
TRBJ1-6 | TRBV12-5 | CASYRDNSPLHF
TRBJ2-3 | TRBV9 | CASSGQTFTDTQYF
TRBJ1-2 | TRBV30 | CAWRVTVDGYTF
TRBJ2-7 | TRBV5-6 | CASSTGHSAYEQYF
TRBJ2-2 | TRBV29-1 | CSVESHGTGEELFF
TRBJ2-2 | TRBV5-4 | CASSTTNTGELFF
TRBJ2-1 | TRBV30 | CALDPGVGNPEQFF
TRBJ2-1 | TRBV4-3 | CASSLDRNNEQFF
TRBJ1-2 | TRBV27 | CASSVSPYSNYGYTF
TRBJ1-1 | TRBV4-3 | CASSQDVQASGAFF
TRBJ1-6 | TRBV20-1 | CSAHPTTGAEYNSPLHF
TRBJ2-1 | TRBV9 | CASSAEGTGRHNEQFF
TRBJ2-7 | TRBV27 | CASSAIGREQYF
TRBJ2-3 | TRBV2 | CASSPPVIGFTDTQYF